This TCR beta chain was recorded in a study of vaccination and CD4 T cells after COVID-19. Overall study: Post-COVID specimens were obtained a median 101 days after diagnosis (range 35 to 161).

Germline lookup yields CDR1 DFQATT and CDR2 SNEGSKA (reference sequence). The CDR3 sequence is 15 residues long. V lost 3 bases and J lost 4; bases outside the gene matches: 4. On this clonotype itself: What it binds is unknown.

Treatment defined: approximately nine-day PBMC culture with coronavirus spike peptide pools or control peptides (ViraFEST assay). Negative-selection isolation of CD4+ T cells was performed after roughly 11 days of culture. The Oncomine TCR Beta short-read assay was applied to DNA of cultured CD4+ T cells. Each CDR3 protein is one row after TCRdb ran MiXCR on the PCR reads. The table shows about 18,000 distinct CDR3 sequences, with roughly 49% occurring only once. The chain recombines TRBV20-1 with TRBJ2-2; 11 bases map to TRBD2. The sample consisted of CD4+ T cells from blood, cultured in vitro, taken before SARS-CoV-2 vaccination. The TCR was taken from a human donor who had recovered from COVID-19. CDR3 coding DNA: TGCAGTGCTAGCACTAGCGGGAGTGGCACCGGGGAGCTGTTTTTT. Its protein is CSASTSGSGTGELFF.